This T cell receptor beta chain derives from a study of regulatory T cells in long-lasting Graves disease. The CDR3 is 14 amino acids. V was shortened by 0 bases and J by 3 bases, with 12 bases between the two germline ends. The V gene's germline CDR1 is DFQATT and CDR2 SNEGSKA (reference sequence). For this clonotype: Its specificity is not known.

Overall study findings and caveats: Sample size, which was small, may have reduced accuracy.

Indicated time point: persistent/refractory GD, antithyroid drugs over 5 years with positive TRAb. The TCR library was made from RNA extracted from PBMCs. To make TCR beta libraries, researchers used iRepertoire HTBI primers and Arm-PCR of CDR3 regions. MiXCR was run by TCRdb on the multiplex PCR reads, yielding one entry per CDR3 protein. Of hundreds of thousands of distinct CDR3 sequences listed, around 30% are singletons. V gene TRBV20-1 combines with J gene TRBJ2-7, with a possible D match to TRBD2 (5 bases). The sample in question was peripheral blood mononuclear cells (PBMCs), obtained when the disease was refractory, from a patient treated with antithyroid drugs. The sequence derives from a female donor with Graves disease. The CDR3 is CSAREGRTGYEQYF. Written as DNA, the CDR3 is TGCAGTGCTAGAGAAGGGCGGACTGGCTACGAGCAGTACTTC.